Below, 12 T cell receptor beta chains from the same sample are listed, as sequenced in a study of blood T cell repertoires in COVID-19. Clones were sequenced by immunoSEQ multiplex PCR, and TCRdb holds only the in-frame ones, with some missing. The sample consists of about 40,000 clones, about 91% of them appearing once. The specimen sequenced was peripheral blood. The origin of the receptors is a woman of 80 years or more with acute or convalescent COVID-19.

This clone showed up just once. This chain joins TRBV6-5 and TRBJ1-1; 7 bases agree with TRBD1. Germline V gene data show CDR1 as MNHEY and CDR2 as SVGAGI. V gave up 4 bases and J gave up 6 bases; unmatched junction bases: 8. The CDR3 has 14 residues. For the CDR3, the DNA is TGTGCCAGCAGTTCCTTACAGGGGTTTCCTGAAGCTTTCTTT. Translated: CASSSLQGFPEAFF.

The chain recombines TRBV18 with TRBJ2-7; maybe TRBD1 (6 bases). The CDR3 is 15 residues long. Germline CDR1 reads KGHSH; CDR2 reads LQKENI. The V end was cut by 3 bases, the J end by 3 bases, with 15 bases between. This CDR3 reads CASSPTAGAVYEQYF. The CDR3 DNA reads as TGTGCCAGCTCACCCACGGCAGGGGCGGTCTACGAGCAGTACTTC.

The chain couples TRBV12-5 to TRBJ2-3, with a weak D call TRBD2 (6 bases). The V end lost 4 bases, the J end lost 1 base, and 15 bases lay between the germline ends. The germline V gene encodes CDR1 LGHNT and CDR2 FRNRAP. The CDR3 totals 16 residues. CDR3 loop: CASGSAGRRGTDTQYF. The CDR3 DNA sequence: TGTGCTAGTGGTTCCGCGGGGAGGCGGGGCACAGATACGCAGTATTTT.

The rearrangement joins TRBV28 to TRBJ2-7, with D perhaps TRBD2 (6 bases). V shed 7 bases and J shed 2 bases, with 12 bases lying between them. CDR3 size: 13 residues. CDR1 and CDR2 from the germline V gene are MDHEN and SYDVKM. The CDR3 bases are TGTGCCAGCATCAACCCGGGGGCCTACGAGCAGTACTTC. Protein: CASINPGAYEQYF.

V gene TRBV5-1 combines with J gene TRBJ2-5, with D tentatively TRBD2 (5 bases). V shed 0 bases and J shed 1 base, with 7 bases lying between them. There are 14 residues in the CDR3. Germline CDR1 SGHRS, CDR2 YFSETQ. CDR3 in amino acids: CASSLGGSQETQYF. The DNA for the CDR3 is TGCGCCAGCAGCTTGGGAGGGAGCCAAGAGACCCAGTACTTC.

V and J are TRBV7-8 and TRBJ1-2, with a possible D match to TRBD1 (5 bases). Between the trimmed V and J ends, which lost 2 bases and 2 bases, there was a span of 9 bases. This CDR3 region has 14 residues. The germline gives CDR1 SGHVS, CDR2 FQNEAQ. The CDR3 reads CASSLNSGNYGYTF. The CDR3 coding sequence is TGTGCCAGCAGCTTAAACTCAGGGAACTATGGCTACACCTTC.

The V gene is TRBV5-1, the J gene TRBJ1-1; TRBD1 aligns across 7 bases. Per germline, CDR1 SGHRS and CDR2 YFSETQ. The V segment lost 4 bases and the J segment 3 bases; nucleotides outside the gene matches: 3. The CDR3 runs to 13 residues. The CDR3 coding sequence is TGCGCCAGCAGCCCCGGGACAGACACTGAAGCTTTCTTT. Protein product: CASSPGTDTEAFF.

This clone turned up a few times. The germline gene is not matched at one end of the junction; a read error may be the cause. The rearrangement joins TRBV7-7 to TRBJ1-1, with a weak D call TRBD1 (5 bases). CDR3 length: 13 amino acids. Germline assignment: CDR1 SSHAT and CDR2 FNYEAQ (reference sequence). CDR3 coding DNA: TGTGCTAGCAGCTTACGGGGGGACACTGAAGCTTTCTTT. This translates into CASSLRGDTEAFF.

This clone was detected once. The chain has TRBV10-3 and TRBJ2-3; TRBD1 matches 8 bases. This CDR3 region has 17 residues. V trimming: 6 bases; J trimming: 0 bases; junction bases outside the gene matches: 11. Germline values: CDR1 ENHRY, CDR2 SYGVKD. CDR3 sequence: CAIRPLRQGPSTDTQYF. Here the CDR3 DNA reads TGTGCCATCAGACCACTTCGACAGGGGCCGAGCACAGATACGCAGTATTTT.

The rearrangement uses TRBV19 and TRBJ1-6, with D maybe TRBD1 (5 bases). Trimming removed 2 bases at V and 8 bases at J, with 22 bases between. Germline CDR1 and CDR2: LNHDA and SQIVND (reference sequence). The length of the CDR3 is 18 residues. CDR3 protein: CASSISRAGQGLYSPLHF. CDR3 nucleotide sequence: TGTGCCAGTAGTATAAGCCGGGCCGGGCAGGGTCTATATTCACCCCTCCACTTT.

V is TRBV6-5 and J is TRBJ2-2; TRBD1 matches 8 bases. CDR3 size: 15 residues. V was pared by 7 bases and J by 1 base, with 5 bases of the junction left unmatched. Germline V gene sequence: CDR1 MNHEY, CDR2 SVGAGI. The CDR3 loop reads CASTRDRLNTGELFF. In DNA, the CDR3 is TGTGCCAGCACCAGGGACAGGTTGAACACCGGGGAGCTGTTTTTT.

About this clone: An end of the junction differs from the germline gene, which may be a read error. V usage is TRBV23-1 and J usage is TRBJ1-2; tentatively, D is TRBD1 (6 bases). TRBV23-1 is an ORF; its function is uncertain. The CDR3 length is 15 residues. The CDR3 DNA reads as TGCGCCAGCAGCCCTGGACAGCCTGCTAAGTATGGCTACACCTTC. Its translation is CASSPGQPAKYGYTF.